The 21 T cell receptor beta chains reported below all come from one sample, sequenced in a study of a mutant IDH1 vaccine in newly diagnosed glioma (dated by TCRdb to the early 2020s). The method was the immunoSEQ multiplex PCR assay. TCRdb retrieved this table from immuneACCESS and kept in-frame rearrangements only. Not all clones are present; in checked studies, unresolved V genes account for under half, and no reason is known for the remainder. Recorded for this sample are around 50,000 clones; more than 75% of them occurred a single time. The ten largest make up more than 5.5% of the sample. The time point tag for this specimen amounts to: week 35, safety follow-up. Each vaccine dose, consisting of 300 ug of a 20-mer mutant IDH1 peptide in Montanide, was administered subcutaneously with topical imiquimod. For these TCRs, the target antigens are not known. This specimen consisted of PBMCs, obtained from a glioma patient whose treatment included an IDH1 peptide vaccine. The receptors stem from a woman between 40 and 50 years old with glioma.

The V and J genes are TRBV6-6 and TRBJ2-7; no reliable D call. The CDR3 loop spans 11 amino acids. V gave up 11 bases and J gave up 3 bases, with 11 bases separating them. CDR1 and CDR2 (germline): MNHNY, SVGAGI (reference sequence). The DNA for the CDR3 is TGTGCCGTAAGGGCTATCTACGAGCAGTACTTC. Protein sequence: CAVRAIYEQYF.

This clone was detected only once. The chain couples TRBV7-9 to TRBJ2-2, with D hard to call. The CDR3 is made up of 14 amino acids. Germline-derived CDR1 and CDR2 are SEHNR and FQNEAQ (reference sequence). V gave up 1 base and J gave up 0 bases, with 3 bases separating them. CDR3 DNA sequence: TGTGCCAGCAGCTTAGGGGCGAACACCGGGGAGCTGTTTTTT. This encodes CASSLGANTGELFF.

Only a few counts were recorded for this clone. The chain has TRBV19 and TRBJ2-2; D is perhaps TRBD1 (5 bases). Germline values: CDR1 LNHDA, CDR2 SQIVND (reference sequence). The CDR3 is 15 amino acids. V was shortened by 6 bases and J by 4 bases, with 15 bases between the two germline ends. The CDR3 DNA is TGTGCCAGTAGGACATCAGGGTTGGCCACCGGGGAGCTGTTTTTT. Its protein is CASRTSGLATGELFF. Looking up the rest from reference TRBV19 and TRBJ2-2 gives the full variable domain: DGGITQSPKYLFRKEGQNVTLSCEQNLNHDAMYWYRQDPGQGLRLIYYSQIVNDFQKGDIAEGYSVSREKKESFPLTVTSAQKNPTAFYLCASRTSGLATGELFFGEGSRLTVL.

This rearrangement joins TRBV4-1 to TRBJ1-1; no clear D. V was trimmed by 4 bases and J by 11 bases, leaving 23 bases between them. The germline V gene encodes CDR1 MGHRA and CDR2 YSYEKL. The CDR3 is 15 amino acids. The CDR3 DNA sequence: TGCGCCAGCAGCCTCGAATGGGGTATTTCCCCCTCGGCTTTCTTT. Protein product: CASSLEWGISPSAFF.

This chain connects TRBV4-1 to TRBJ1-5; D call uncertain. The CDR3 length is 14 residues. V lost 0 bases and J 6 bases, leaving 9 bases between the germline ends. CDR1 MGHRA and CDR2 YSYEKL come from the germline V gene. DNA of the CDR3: TGCGCCAGCAGCCAAGAACCAAACGGTCAGCCCCAGCATTTT. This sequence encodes CASSQEPNGQPQHF.

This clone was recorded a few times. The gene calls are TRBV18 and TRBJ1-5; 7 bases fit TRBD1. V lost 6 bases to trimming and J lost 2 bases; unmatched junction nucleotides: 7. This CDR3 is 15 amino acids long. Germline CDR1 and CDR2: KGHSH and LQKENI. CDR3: CASSLGQEGNQPQHF. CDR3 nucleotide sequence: TGTGCCAGCTCTCTCGGACAGGAGGGCAATCAGCCCCAGCATTTT. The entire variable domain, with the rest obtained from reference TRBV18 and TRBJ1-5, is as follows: NAGVMQNPRHLVRRRGQEARLRCSPMKGHSHVYWYRQLPEEGLKFMVYLQKENIIDESGMPKERFSAEFPKEGPSILRIQQVVRGDSAAYFCASSLGQEGNQPQHFGDGTRLSIL.

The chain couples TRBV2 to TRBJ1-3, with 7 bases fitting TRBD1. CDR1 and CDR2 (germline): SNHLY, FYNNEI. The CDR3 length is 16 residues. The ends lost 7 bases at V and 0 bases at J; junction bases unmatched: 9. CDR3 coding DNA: TGTGCCAGCAACCAGGGGGTGGCCAGCTCTGGAAACACCATATATTTT. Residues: CASNQGVASSGNTIYF.

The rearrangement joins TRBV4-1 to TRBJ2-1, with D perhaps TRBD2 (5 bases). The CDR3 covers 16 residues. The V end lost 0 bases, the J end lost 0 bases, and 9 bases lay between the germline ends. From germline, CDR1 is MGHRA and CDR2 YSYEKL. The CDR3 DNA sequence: TGCGCCAGCAGCCAAGAAGCTAGCTACTCCTACAATGAGCAGTTCTTC. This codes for CASSQEASYSYNEQFF.

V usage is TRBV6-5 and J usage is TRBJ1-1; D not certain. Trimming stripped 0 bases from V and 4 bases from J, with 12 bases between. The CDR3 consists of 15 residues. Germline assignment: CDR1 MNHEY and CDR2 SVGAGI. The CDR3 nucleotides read TGTGCCAGCAGTTACTCCGGAAGGGAGAGCACTGAAGCTTTCTTT. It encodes CASSYSGRESTEAFF.

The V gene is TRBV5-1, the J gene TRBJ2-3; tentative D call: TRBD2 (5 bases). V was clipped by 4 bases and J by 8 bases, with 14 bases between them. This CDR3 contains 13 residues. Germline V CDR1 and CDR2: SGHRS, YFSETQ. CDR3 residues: CASSPPAARTQYF. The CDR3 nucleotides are TGCGCCAGCAGCCCGCCAGCGGCCCGTACGCAGTATTTT. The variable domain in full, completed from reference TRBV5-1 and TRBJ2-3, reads KAGVTQTPRYLIKTRGQQVTLSCSPISGHRSVSWYQQTPGQGLQFLFEYFSETQRNKGNFPGRFSGRQFSNSRSEMNVSTLELGDSALYLCASSPPAARTQYFGPGTRLTVL.

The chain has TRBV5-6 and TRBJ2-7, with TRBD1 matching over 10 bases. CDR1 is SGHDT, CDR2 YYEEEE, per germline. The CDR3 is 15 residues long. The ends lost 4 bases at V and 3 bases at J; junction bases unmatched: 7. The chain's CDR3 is CASSRETGGGYEQYF. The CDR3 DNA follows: TGTGCCAGCAGCCGTGAGACAGGGGGCGGCTACGAGCAGTACTTC.

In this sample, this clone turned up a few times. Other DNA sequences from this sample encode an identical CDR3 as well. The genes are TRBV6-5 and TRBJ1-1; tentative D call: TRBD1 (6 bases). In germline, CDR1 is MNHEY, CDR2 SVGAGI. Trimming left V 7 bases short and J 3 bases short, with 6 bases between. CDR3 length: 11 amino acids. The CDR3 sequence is CASTGDTEAFF. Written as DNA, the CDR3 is TGTGCCAGCACAGGGGACACTGAAGCTTTCTTT.

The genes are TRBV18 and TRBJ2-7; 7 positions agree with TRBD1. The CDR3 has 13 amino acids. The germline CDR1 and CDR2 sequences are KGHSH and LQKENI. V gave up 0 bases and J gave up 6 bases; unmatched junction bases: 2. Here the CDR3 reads CASSPPAGGEQYF. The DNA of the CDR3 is TGTGCCAGCTCACCACCGGCAGGGGGCGAGCAGTACTTC.

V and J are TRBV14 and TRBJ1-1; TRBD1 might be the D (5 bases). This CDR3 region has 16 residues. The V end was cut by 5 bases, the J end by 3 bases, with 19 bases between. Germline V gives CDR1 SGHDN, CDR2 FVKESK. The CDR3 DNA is TGTGCCAGCAGCGGGGGGGTCATACAGACTTACACTGAAGCTTTCTTT. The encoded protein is CASSGGVIQTYTEAFF.

CDR3 bases: TGTGCCAGCAGCTTAGATGTAAACACCATATATTTT. Its protein product is CASSLDVNTIYF. The V call is TRBV7-9, the J call TRBJ1-3; D remains unclear. CDR3 length: 12 residues. Germline V gene sequence: CDR1 SEHNR, CDR2 FQNEAQ (reference sequence). Trimming pared 1 base from V and 6 bases from J, leaving 4 bases between.

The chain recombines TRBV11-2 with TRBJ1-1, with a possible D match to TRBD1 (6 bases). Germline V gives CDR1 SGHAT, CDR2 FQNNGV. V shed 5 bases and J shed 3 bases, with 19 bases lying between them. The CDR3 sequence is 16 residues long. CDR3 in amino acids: CASSKGPKGEYTEAFF. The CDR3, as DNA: TGTGCCAGCAGCAAAGGACCCAAGGGGGAATACACTGAAGCTTTCTTT.

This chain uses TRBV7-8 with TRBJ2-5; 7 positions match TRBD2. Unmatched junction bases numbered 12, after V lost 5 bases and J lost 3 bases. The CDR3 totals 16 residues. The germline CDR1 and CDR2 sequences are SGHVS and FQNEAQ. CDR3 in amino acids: CASSPEAGRAEETQYF. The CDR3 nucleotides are TGTGCCAGCAGCCCCGAGGCAGGGAGGGCCGAAGAGACCCAGTACTTC.

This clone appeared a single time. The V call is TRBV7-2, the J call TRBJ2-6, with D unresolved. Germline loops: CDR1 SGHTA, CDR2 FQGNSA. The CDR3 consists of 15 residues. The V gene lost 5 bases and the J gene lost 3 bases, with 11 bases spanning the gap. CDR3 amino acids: CASSRAPVGANVLTF. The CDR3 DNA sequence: TGTGCCAGCAGCCGTGCCCCGGTTGGGGCCAACGTCCTGACTTTC.

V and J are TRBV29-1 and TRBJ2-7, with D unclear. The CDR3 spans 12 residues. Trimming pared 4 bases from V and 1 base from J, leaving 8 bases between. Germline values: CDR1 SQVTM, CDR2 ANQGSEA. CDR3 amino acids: CSVVDGSYEQYF. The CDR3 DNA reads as TGCAGCGTTGTGGACGGTTCCTACGAGCAGTACTTC.

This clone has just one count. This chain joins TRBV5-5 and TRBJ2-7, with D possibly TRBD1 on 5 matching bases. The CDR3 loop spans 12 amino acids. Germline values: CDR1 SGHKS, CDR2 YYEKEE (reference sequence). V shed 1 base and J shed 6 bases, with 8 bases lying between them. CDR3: CASSLSGAEQYF. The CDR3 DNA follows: TGTGCCAGCAGCTTGTCTGGGGCCGAGCAGTACTTC.

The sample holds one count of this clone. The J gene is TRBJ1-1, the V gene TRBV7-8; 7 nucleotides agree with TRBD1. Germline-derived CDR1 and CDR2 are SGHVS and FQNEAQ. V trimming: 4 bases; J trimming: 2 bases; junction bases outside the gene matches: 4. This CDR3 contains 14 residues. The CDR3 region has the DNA TGTGCCAGCAGCTCGACAGGGTCTAACACTGAAGCTTTCTTT. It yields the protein CASSSTGSNTEAFF.